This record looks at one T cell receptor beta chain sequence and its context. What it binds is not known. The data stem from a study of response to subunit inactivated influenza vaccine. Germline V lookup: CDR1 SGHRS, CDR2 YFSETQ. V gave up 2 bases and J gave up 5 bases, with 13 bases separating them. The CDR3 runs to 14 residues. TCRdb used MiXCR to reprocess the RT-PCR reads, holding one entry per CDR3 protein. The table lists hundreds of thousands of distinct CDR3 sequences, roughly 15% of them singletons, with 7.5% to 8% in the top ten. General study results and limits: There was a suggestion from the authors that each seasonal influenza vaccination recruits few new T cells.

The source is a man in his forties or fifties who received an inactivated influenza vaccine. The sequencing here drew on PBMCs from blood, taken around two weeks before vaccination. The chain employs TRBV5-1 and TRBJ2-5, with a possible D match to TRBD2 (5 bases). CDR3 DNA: TGCGCCAGCAGCTTTAATACCCGAGGGGAGACCCAGTACTTC. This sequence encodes CASSFNTRGETQYF.